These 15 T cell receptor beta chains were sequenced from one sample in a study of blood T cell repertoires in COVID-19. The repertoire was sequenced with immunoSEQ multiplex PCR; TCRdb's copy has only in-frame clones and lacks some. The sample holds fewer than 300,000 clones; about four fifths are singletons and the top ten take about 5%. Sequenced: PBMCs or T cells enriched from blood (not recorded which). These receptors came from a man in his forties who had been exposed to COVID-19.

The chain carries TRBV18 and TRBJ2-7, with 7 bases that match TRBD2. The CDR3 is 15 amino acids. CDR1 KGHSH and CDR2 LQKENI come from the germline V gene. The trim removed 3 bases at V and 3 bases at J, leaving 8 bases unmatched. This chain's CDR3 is CASSPAGRYVYEQYF. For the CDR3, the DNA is TGTGCCAGCTCACCGGCCGGGAGGTACGTCTACGAGCAGTACTTC.

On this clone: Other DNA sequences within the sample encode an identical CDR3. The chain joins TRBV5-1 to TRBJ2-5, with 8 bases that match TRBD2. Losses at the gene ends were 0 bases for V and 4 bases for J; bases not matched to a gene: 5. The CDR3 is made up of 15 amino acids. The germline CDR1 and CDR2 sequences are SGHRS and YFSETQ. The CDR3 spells CASSLEGLAGETQYF. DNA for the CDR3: TGCGCCAGCAGCTTGGAAGGTCTAGCGGGAGAGACCCAGTACTTC.

CDR3 residues: CASSVIQALRWLAGARRETQYF. CDR3 sequence (DNA): TGTGCCAGCAGCGTAATTCAAGCTCTAAGGTGGCTAGCGGGAGCCCGAAGAGAGACCCAGTACTTC. This rearrangement joins TRBV9 to TRBJ2-5; the match to TRBD2 covers 10 bases. Looked up from germline, CDR1 is SGDLS and CDR2 is YYNGEE. J was trimmed by 4 bases and V by 1 base; bases with no gene match: 25. This CDR3 is 22 amino acids long. The full variable domain, in which reference TRBV9 and TRBJ2-5 provide the parts outside the CDR3, is DSGVTQTPKHLITATGQRVTLRCSPRSGDLSVYWYQQSLDQGLQFLIQYYNGEERAKGNILERFSAQQFPDLHSELNLSSLELGDSALYFCASSVIQALRWLAGARRETQYFGPGTRLLVL.

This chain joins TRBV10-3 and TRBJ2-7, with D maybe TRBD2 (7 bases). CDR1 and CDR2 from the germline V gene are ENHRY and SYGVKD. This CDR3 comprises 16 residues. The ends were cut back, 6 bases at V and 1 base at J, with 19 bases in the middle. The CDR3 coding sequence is TGTGCCATCAGCGCCCGGGGGGCGGGCGCTTCCTACGAGCAGTACTTC. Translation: CAISARGAGASYEQYF.

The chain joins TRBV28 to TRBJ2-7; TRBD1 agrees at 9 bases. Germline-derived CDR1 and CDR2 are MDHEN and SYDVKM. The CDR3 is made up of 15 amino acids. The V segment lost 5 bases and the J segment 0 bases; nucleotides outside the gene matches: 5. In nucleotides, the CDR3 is TGTGCCAGCAGTACGGACAGGGGAACCTCCTACGAGCAGTACTTC. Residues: CASSTDRGTSYEQYF.

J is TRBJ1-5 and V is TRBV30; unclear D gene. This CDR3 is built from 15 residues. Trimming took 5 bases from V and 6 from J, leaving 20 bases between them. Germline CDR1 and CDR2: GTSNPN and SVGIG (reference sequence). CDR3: CAWASETNPSQPQHF. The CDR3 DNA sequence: TGTGCCTGGGCATCTGAGACAAACCCAAGTCAGCCCCAGCATTTT.

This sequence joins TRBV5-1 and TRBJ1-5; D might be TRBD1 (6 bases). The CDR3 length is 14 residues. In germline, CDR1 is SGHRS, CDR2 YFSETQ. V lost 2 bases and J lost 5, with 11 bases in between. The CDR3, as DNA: TGCGCCAGCAGCTTAGACAGGCCGGATCAGCCCCAGCATTTT. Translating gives CASSLDRPDQPQHF.

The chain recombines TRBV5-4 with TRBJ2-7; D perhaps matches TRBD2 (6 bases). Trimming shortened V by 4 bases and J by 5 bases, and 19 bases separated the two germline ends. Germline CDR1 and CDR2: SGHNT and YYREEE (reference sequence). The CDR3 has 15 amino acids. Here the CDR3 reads CASSLTSISSDEQYF. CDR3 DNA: TGTGCCAGCAGCCTTACTAGCATCTCGTCGGACGAGCAGTACTTC.

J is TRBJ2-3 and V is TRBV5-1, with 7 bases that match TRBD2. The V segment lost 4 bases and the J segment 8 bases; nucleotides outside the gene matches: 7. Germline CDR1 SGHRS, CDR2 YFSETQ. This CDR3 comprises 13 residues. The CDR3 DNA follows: TGCGCCAGCAGCCCCGGACTAGTCTCTACGCAGTATTTT. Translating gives CASSPGLVSTQYF.

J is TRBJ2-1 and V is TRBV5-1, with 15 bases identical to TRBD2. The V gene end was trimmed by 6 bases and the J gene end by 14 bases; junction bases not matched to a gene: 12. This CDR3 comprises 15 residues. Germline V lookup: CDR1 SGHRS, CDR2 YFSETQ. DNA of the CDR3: TGCGCCAGCAAGGAGGGGACTAGCGGGAGGCTGTGGGAGTTCTTC. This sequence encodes CASKEGTSGRLWEFF.

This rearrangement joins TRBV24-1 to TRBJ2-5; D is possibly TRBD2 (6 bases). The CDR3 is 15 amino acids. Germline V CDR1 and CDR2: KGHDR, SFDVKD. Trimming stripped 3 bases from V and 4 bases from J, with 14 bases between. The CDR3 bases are TGTGCCACCAGTGATATAGGACCCGGGGGAGAGACCCAGTACTTC. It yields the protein CATSDIGPGGETQYF.

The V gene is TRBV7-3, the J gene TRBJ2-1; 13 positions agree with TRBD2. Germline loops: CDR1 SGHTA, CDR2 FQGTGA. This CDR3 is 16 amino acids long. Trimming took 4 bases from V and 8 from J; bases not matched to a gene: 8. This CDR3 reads CASSSTSGRIYDEQFF. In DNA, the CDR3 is TGTGCCAGCAGCTCGACTAGCGGGAGGATATACGATGAGCAGTTCTTC. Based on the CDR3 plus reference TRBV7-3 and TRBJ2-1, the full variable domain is GAGVSQTPSNKVTEKGKYVELRCDPISGHTALYWYRQSLGQGPEFLIYFQGTGAADDSGLPNDRFFAVRPEGSVSTLKIQRTERGDSAVYLCASSSTSGRIYDEQFFGPGTRLTVL.

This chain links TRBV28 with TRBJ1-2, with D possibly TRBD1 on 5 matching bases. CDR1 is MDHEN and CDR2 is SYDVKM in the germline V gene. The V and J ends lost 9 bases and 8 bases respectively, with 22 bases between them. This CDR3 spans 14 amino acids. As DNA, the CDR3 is TGTGCCAGTTCCCAAGCGGGGCTCGCAAGGGGCTACACCTTC. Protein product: CASSQAGLARGYTF.

Here the CDR3 reads CASSYSSGGENEQFF. DNA for the CDR3: TGTGCCAGCAGCTATAGTAGCGGCGGGGAAAATGAGCAGTTCTTC. The V gene is TRBV7-9, the J gene TRBJ2-1; D may be TRBD2 (6 bases). This CDR3 comprises 15 residues. With 4 bases removed from V and 7 bases from J, the gap between germline ends came to 17 bases. CDR1 and CDR2 (germline): SEHNR, FQNEAQ (reference sequence).

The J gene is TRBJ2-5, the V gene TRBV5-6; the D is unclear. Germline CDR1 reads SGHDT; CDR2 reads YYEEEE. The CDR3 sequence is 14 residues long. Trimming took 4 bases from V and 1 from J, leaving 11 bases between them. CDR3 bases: TGTGCCAGCAGCCCGGGTCTGGGCCAAGAGACCCAGTACTTC. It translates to CASSPGLGQETQYF.